Reported below is one TCR beta chain. Its target is unknown. These data originate in a study of CD8 T cells in Susac syndrome. Study background: Treatment at blood withdrawal was none, corticosteroids, or intravenous immunoglobulin alone in Susac syndrome patients.

RNA amounts of about 0.5 to 1 ug underwent reverse transcription with random hexamers. Amplification of TCR beta CDR3 used immunoSEQ multiplex PCR across 54 Vbeta and 13 Jbeta. A single record per CDR3 protein comes from TCRdb applying MiXCR to the immunoSEQ multiplex PCR reads. The table records 150,000 to 200,000 distinct CDR3 sequences, 91% of them present only once. Sequencing of TCR beta was undertaken in CD8+ and CD4+ T cells derived from blood. V lost 0 bases and J lost 3, with 9 bases in between. Germline lookup yields CDR1 SGDLS and CDR2 YYNGEE. The CDR3 has 15 residues. Study-wide results and limits: Susac syndrome CD4+ T cell repertoires showed no clonal expansion.

Sequencing input: CD4+ T cells from PBMCs. The chain recombines TRBV9 with TRBJ2-2; no clear D. The receptor was derived from a human donor with Susac syndrome. CDR3 in amino acids: CASSVEARYTGELFF. CDR3 bases: TGTGCCAGCAGCGTAGAGGCTAGGTACACCGGGGAGCTGTTTTTT.